This entry describes one T cell receptor (beta chain). As yet, its antigen is unknown. The data were obtained in a study of shared clonotypes between healthy human individuals. Study-wide results and limits: The study found lower generation probabilities in non-shared clonotypes than in those shared by all four donors.

Every subset's genomic DNA went evenly onto several immunoSEQ plates. The table came from immunoSEQ multiplex PCR; TCRdb's copy has only in-frame clones and leaves some out. The sample has roughly 2.2 million clones, about 92% seen once; the top ten hold 0.35% to 0.45%. Germline V CDR1 and CDR2: SGHVS, FNYEAQ. The CDR3 contains 15 residues. The V and J ends lost 1 base and 9 bases, in that order; junction bases with no gene match: 8. The authors divided CD4+ cells into CD45RA+ naive and CD45RA-negative memory subsets. Input material: naive CD4+ T cells from PBMCs. As to subset: CD45RA+ positively selected. This chain connects TRBV7-6 to TRBJ2-1, with 8 bases that match TRBD2. This clonotype originated in a man aged 18 to 35 in good health. Some clones in this sample may be carry-over from other donors' samples. The CDR3 nucleotides are TGTGCCAGCAGCTTAGTATCGGCGGGAGGAACTGAGCAGTTCTTC. This encodes CASSLVSAGGTEQFF.